The rows below give T cell receptor beta chains drawn from one sample of a study of control samples from healthy donors and cancer patients. Sequenced by immunoSEQ multiplex PCR; TCRdb stores in-frame clones only, minus some. There are 150,000 to 200,000 clones in the sample; about 94% occur only once, and about 8.5% lies in the top ten. Input material: blood. The receptors were sampled from a woman aged 35 to 49 in good health. CDR3s include the opening cysteine and the closing phenylalanine or tryptophan. The D gene is left open where the match is weak. Only some rows state a clone size, as once, few, many or a class for expanded clones.

clone_size | j_call | d_call | v_call | cdr3_aa | cdr3_nt
. | TRBJ1-6 | . | TRBV14 | CASSPGHPNSPLHF | TGTGCCAGCAGCCCGGGACATCCTAATTCACCCCTCCACTTT
. | TRBJ1-2 | . | TRBV27 | CASSLGFSYGYTF | TGTGCCAGCAGTTTAGGTTTTTCCTATGGCTACACCTTC
. | TRBJ2-1 | . | TRBV11-1 | CASSLDRWGAYEQFF | TGTGCCAGCAGCTTAGACCGTTGGGGGGCCTATGAGCAGTTCTTC
. | TRBJ2-1 | . | TRBV5-1 | CASSPEGNYNEQFF | TGCGCCAGCAGCCCGGAGGGCAATTACAATGAGCAGTTCTTC
. | TRBJ2-7 | . | TRBV2 | CASSVGVLYEQYF | TGTGCCAGCAGTGTCGGGGTCCTCTACGAGCAGTACTTC
. | TRBJ1-1 | . | TRBV18 | CASSPQGGADEAFF | TGTGCCAGCTCACCCCAAGGAGGGGCCGATGAAGCTTTCTTT
. | TRBJ2-5 | . | TRBV6-2/TRBV6-3 | CASSYNGGRETQYF | TGTGCCAGCAGTTACAACGGGGGCAGGGAGACCCAGTACTTC
. | TRBJ2-3 | . | TRBV5-4 | CASSFVPGSFTADTQYF | TGTGCCAGCAGCTTCGTCCCGGGATCCTTTACTGCAGATACGCAGTATTTT
. | TRBJ1-2 | TRBD1 | TRBV18 | CASSPQGTGNFPNYGYTF | TGTGCCAGCTCACCACAAGGGACAGGGAACTTCCCTAACTATGGCTACACCTTC
. | TRBJ1-1 | . | TRBV5-1 | CASSLGRTEAFF | TGCGCCAGCAGCTTGGGTCGGACTGAAGCTTTCTTT
. | TRBJ2-7 | . | TRBV11-3 | CASSPLTGSSEQYF | TGTGCCAGCAGCCCACTTACGGGTTCGAGCGAGCAGTACTTC
. | TRBJ2-1 | TRBD2 | TRBV10-2 | CASSETSVHNEQFF | TGCGCCAGCAGTGAAACTAGCGTTCACAATGAGCAGTTCTTC
once | TRBJ1-1 | . | TRBV6-6 | CASSFTEAFF | TGTGCCAGCTCCTTCACTGAAGCTTTCTTT
. | TRBJ1-1 | . | TRBV19 | CASSMGPSMTEAFF | TGTGCCAGTAGTATGGGTCCCTCAATGACTGAAGCTTTCTTT
. | TRBJ2-7 | . | TRBV3-1/TRBV3-2 | CASSQVGTWNYEQYF | TGTGCCAGCAGCCAAGTTGGGACATGGAATTACGAGCAGTACTTC
once | TRBJ2-1 | TRBD1 | TRBV9 | CASSEQGDSYNEQFF | TGTGCCAGCAGCGAACAGGGGGACTCCTACAATGAGCAGTTCTTC
once | TRBJ2-1 | . | TRBV5-5 | CASSLDGGSSYNEQFF | TGTGCCAGCAGCTTGGATGGTGGAAGCTCCTACAATGAGCAGTTCTTC
. | TRBJ2-2 | TRBD2 | TRBV2 | CASTWEGATGELFF | TGTGCCAGCACGTGGGAGGGTGCCACCGGGGAGCTGTTTTTT
. | TRBJ1-1 | TRBD1 | TRBV19 | CASSTGTGGTEAFF | TGTGCCAGTAGTACCGGGACAGGGGGCACTGAAGCTTTCTTT
. | TRBJ2-5 | . | TRBV12-3/TRBV12-4 | CASSLSSEETQYF | TGTGCCAGCAGTTTAAGCAGCGAAGAGACCCAGTACTTC
. | TRBJ1-5 | . | TRBV4-1 | CASSVRISNQPQHF | TGCGCCAGCAGCGTACGGATAAGCAATCAGCCCCAGCATTTT
. | TRBJ1-6 | . | TRBV4-3 | CASSQEGGSSYNSPLHF | TGCGCCAGCAGCCAAGAGGGAGGGAGCTCCTATAATTCACCCCTCCACTTT
. | TRBJ1-2 | . | TRBV2 | CASSELRANYGYTF | TGTGCCAGCAGTGAACTCCGGGCCAACTATGGCTACACCTTC
once | TRBJ1-2 | TRBD1 | TRBV11-2 | CASSSYGTDYGYTF | TGTGCCAGCAGCTCATACGGGACAGATTATGGCTACACCTTC
few | TRBJ2-5 | . | TRBV11-2 | CASSSRPSGETQYF | TGTGCCAGCAGCTCCCGGCCTAGTGGGGAGACCCAGTACTTC
. | TRBJ2-4 | . | TRBV7-2 | CASSSGTTKNIQYF | TGTGCCAGCAGCTCCGGGACAACTAAAAACATTCAGTACTTC
. | TRBJ1-2 | . | TRBV30 | CAWSRNNYGYTF | TGTGCCTGGAGTCGGAATAACTATGGCTACACCTTC
. | TRBJ2-3 | TRBD1 | TRBV7-9 | CASSRRGQAGSDTQYF | TGTGCCAGCAGCCGCCGGGGACAGGCGGGATCAGATACGCAGTATTTT
. | TRBJ1-5 | . | TRBV5-1 | CASSLEGGGQPQHF | TGCGCCAGCAGCTTGGAGGGGGGCGGGCAGCCCCAGCATTTT
. | TRBJ2-1 | . | TRBV30 | CAWCRDNNNEQFF | TGTGCCTGGTGTCGGGACAATAACAATGAGCAGTTCTTC
. | TRBJ2-5 | . | TRBV5-1 | CASSLIPSSQETQYF | TGCGCCAGCAGCTTGATCCCCAGCTCCCAAGAGACCCAGTACTTC
. | TRBJ1-4 | . | TRBV4-2 | CASSHGRERRGTNEKLFF | TGTGCCAGCAGCCATGGCAGGGAAAGGAGAGGGACTAATGAAAAACTGTTTTTT